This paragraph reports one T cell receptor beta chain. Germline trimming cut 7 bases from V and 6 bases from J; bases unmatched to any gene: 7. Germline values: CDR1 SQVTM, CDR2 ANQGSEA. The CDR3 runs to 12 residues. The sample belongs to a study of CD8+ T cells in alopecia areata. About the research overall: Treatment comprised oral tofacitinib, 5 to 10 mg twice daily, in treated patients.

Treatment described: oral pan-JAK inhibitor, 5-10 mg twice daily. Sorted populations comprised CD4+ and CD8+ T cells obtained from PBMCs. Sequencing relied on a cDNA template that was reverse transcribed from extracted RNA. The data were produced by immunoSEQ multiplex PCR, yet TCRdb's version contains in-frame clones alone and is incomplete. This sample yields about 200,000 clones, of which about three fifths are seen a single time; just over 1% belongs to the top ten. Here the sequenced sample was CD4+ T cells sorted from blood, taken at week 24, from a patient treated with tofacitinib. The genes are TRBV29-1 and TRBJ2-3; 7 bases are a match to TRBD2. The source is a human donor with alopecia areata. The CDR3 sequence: CSAAASGDTQYF. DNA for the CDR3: TGCAGCGCCGCCGCTAGCGGCGATACGCAGTATTTT.